This TCR beta chain was sequenced during a study of vaccination and CD4 T cells after COVID-19 (dated by TCRdb to between 2021 and 2024). In terms of the full investigation: Every convalescent patient had a positive nasal swab PCR test for SARS-CoV-2, with mild disease in eight to ten patients and severe disease in one. The convalescent cohort comprised six males and four females, including two Hispanic individuals, seven Caucasians, two Asians and one multiracial person. Participants received two doses of either the Pfizer-BioNTech BNT162b2 vaccine (n=8) or the Moderna mRNA-1273 vaccine (n=2). Post-COVID blood samples were collected from convalescent patients a median of roughly 100 days after diagnosis, with a range of roughly 35 to 170 days. Post-vaccine blood samples were taken a median of roughly 75 days after the second vaccine dose, with a range of 14 to 241 days. Culture stimuli were overlapping spike peptide pools from SARS-CoV-2 and from the common cold coronaviruses HCoV-NL63, HCoV-OC43 and HCoV-229E. Control cultures received a CEFX viral epitope pool as the positive control, an HIV-1 Nef peptide pool as the negative control, or no peptide. In 10 COVID-19 convalescent patients and several infection-naive healthy vaccine recipients, the spike-specific CD4+ TCR repertoire before mRNA vaccination was compared with the repertoire after mRNA vaccination. What the work shows at the level of the full study, not this receptor alone: In convalescent patients, nearly all vaccine-specific clones (304 of 307) were found to be mono-reactive for SARS-CoV-2 spike rather than cross-reactive with common cold coronaviruses. In convalescent patients, a median roughly 85% of post-vaccine SARS-CoV-2-reactive clones were detected only after vaccination, and vaccine-specific priming was suggested by this finding. The number of convalescent patients in the study was relatively small, and the study did not examine early timepoints following natural infection. An increase in the median number of SARS-CoV-2-reactive clonotypes from roughly 20 after infection to roughly 36 after vaccination was observed, but the change was not found to be significant.

The CDR3 contains 15 residues, cysteine and phenylalanine counted. CDR3 DNA only is kept here, 45 bases in frame from base 1. V has 6 bases trimmed and J has 3 bases trimmed; junction bases matching no gene number 8. The treatment or condition tag for this specimen amounts to: roughly nine-day PBMC culture with coronavirus spike peptide pools or control peptides (ViraFEST assay). The ViraFEST assay, used in the study, expanded antigen-specific T cells with peptide pools and then identified the expanded clonotypes through TCR sequencing. The convalescent patients' positive SARS-CoV-2 PCR tests fell between March and December 2020, which was before the Alpha, Beta and Delta variants emerged in the United States. Over 1.5 million PBMCs per well were cultured in IMDM with roughly 5% human AB serum and 8.5 to 10 IU/ml IL-2, plus 10 ug/ml peptide pools. On days 3 and 7, half of the culture medium was replaced with fresh IL-2-containing medium. After 10 days of culture, CD4+ T cells were isolated by negative selection using the EasySep CD4+ T cell isolation kit. PBMCs were separated from whole blood using Ficoll-Paque Plus gradient centrifugation and then either used fresh or cryopreserved at -140C. Culture conditions were generally each tested in triplicate wells.

The receptor library was made with PCR. DNA from cultured CD4+ T cells underwent TCR sequencing with the Oncomine TCR Beta short-read assay at the Johns Hopkins FTIC core. The QIAamp micro DNA kit was used to extract genomic DNA from the cultured CD4+ T cells. Oncomine TCR Beta libraries from cultured CD4+ T cells were pooled using unique dual indexes and sequenced on an Illumina iSeq 100. From the authors' description of their analysis: Non-productive sequences were removed, and CDR3s that did not start with C, did not end with F or W, or were shorter than 7 amino acids were discarded. Antigen-specific clonotypes were identified with the MANAFEST web application by comparing peptide-stimulated wells with reference and other culture wells. Positive clones required FDR below 0.05, an odds ratio above 5, and productive frequency above 0.1% in at least two of three replicate wells. Cross-reactive clonotypes were defined as significantly expanded in both SARS-CoV-2 spike wells and at least one common cold coronavirus spike condition. Using R version 3.6.1, CDR3 homology was evaluated through Levenshtein distances (stringdist) along with unrooted phylogenetic trees (ape). TCRdb trimmed the raw reads at Q25, called clones with MiXCR and kept productive beta chains. Every entry covers one CDR3 protein and lists the most common genes and DNA from its rows. TCRdb's processing, not the study's, gives the V and J calls here. Here the sample has about 15,000 distinct CDR3 sequences; roughly 54% occur a single time. The top ten clonotypes cover roughly 12% of the sample.

This clonotype has only a few counts. Its antigen remains undetermined. No much larger clonotype is one base removed from it; base qualities were not supplied. Sequencing was done on a sample of CD4+ T cells from blood, cultured in vitro. Recombination connected TRBV12-3 or TRBV12-4 to TRBJ1-5; TRBD1 fits 7 bases in the junction. The sequence derives from a human donor who had recovered from COVID-19. The CDR3 amino acid sequence is: CASRETGVDNQPQHF. At the DNA level, the sequence is TGTGCCAGCAGGGAAACAGGGGTCGACAATCAGCCCCAGCATTTT.